Listed below are T cell receptor beta chains from one sample, sequenced in a study of CD8+CD57+ T cells in acquired aplastic anemia. One entry per CDR3 protein, called by TCRdb with MiXCR from the reads. The table lists 160,000 or so distinct CDR3 sequences, about two thirds of them singletons. Sequenced input: sorted CD4+, CD8+, or CD8+CD57+ T cells (not recorded which) from PBMCs. These receptors all come from a human donor with aplastic anemia. The CDR3 runs from the conserved cysteine through the conserved F or W. Fields, in order: V gene, CDR3 protein.

TRBV7-9 CASGSRRDTEAFF
TRBV24-1 CATSDFRSPSSYNEQFF
TRBV15 CATRSGTSDYNEQFF
TRBV7-9 CASGPTRQGRVAYEQYF
TRBV6-5 CASCPGSWGNGYTF
TRBV19 CASSIAAHTNYGYTF
TRBV7-2 CASSLGGLNEQYF
TRBV2 CASILKGQGRGETQYF
TRBV19 CASGRVGEKLFF
TRBV20-1 CSARDQRGATYEQYF
TRBV7-6 CASSHIQGGGTDTQYF
TRBV7-8 CASSFLHGGDEQFF
TRBV12-5 CASGLTGGKGDTEAFF